The next 20 T cell receptor beta chains were all read from a single sample in a study of CD8 T cells in Susac syndrome. After extraction with the RNeasy kit, roughly 0.45 to 1 ug of the RNA was reverse transcribed using random hexamers. TCRdb redid the calling of the immunoSEQ multiplex PCR reads with MiXCR, one entry per CDR3 protein. There are some 140,000 distinct CDR3 sequences in the sample; 75% to 90% occur only once, and 0.5% to 0.65% lies in the top ten. Material: CD8+ T cells from PBMCs. The receptors stem from a human donor with multiple sclerosis.

This sequence joins TRBV25-1 and TRBJ1-6, with unresolved D. This CDR3 region has 13 residues. Trimming took 8 bases from V and 9 from J, leaving 14 bases between them. Looked up from germline, CDR1 is MGHDK and CDR2 is SYGVNS. The CDR3 reads CASAFPEGSPLHF. The CDR3, as DNA: TGTGCCAGCGCTTTCCCCGAGGGTTCACCCCTCCACTTT.

In its sample, this clonotype was seen once. The genes are TRBV29-1 and TRBJ1-2; 12 nucleotides line up with TRBD1. Trimming removed 2 bases from V and 6 bases from J; junction bases left unmatched: 16. Germline V lookup: CDR1 SQVTM, CDR2 ANQGSEA. There are 18 residues in the CDR3. CDR3 sequence reads: CSVEPIPGQGASVDGYTF. The CDR3 nucleotides are TGCAGCGTTGAACCCATACCGGGACAGGGGGCTAGTGTAGATGGCTACACCTTC. The full variable domain, in which reference TRBV29-1 and TRBJ1-2 provide the parts outside the CDR3, is SAVISQKPSRDICQRGTSLTIQCQVDSQVTMMFWYRQQPGQSLTLIATANQGSEATYESGFVIDKFPISRPNLTFSTLTVSNMSPEDSSIYLCSVEPIPGQGASVDGYTFGSGTRLTVV.

The gene calls are TRBV19 and TRBJ2-1; 7 positions agree with TRBD2. From germline, CDR1 is LNHDA and CDR2 SQIVND (reference sequence). The CDR3 contains 16 residues. V was clipped by 3 bases and J by 0 bases; unmatched bases: 5. The CDR3 nucleotides are TGTGCCAGTAGTATCGGCCAGCGGGGCTCCTACAATGAGCAGTTCTTC. It specifies CASSIGQRGSYNEQFF. The full variable domain, its missing parts supplied by reference TRBV19 and TRBJ2-1, is DGGITQSPKYLFRKEGQNVTLSCEQNLNHDAMYWYRQDPGQGLRLIYYSQIVNDFQKGDIAEGYSVSREKKESFPLTVTSAQKNPTAFYLCASSIGQRGSYNEQFFGPGTRLTVL.

This CDR3 reads CASSSPKDTLVSEQFF. CDR3 DNA sequence: TGTGCCAGCAGTTCCCCGAAGGATACATTGGTCAGTGAGCAGTTCTTC. The chain carries TRBV12-3 or TRBV12-4 and TRBJ2-1; no clear D. This CDR3 spans 16 amino acids. The germline V and J ends were trimmed by 4 bases and 9 bases, with 22 bases remaining between them.

J is TRBJ1-6 and V is TRBV19; maybe TRBD1 (5 bases). The germline V gene has CDR1 LNHDA and CDR2 SQIVND (reference sequence). This CDR3 contains 12 residues. Trimming shortened V by 6 bases and J by 13 bases, and 13 bases separated the two germline ends. In nucleotides, the CDR3 is TGTGCCAGTAGCCTCGGGGGGAGTCCCCTCCACTTT. Its protein product is CASSLGGSPLHF.

The chain links TRBV28 to TRBJ2-7, with D tentatively TRBD1 (6 bases). The CDR3 extends over 13 amino acids. Germline CDR1 and CDR2: MDHEN and SYDVKM. Deletions cut 6 bases from V and 2 bases from J, with 11 bases between. As DNA, the CDR3 is TGTGCCAGCAGCGACAGGCTGACCTACGAGCAGTACTTC. It specifies CASSDRLTYEQYF.

The J gene is TRBJ1-5, the V gene TRBV19; D uncertain. Germline CDR1 is LNHDA and CDR2 is SQIVND (reference sequence). V lost 3 bases and J 2 bases, leaving 11 bases between the germline ends. CDR3 length equals 15 residues. The CDR3 DNA is TGTGCCAGTAGTATGAGAGGAAGGGGCAATCAGCCCCAGCATTTT. Amino acid sequence: CASSMRGRGNQPQHF.

The V call is TRBV29-1, the J call TRBJ2-2; no reliable D call. CDR3 length: 10 residues. V shed 7 bases and J shed 3 bases, with 3 bases lying between them. Germline values: CDR1 SQVTM, CDR2 ANQGSEA. The CDR3 sequence is CSAHTGELFF. CDR3 bases: TGCAGCGCTCACACCGGGGAGCTGTTTTTT.

The chain uses TRBV30 and TRBJ1-6; a weak D match, TRBD1 (6 bases). CDR1 and CDR2 (germline): GTSNPN, SVGIG (reference sequence). CDR3 length equals 13 residues. The V and J ends lost 1 base and 10 bases respectively, with 11 bases between them. The CDR3 coding sequence is TGTGCCTGGAGTGAGCTCAGGGGCTCACCCCTCCACTTT. Translation: CAWSELRGSPLHF.

V and J are TRBV4-1 and TRBJ2-1, with 7 positions matching TRBD2. Germline V CDR1 and CDR2: MGHRA, YSYEKL. The CDR3 spans 15 residues. Trimming took 3 bases from V and 7 from J; bases not matched to a gene: 9. The CDR3 DNA sequence: TGCGCCAGCAGCCAGGGGGGGTTGGGTACAAATGAGCAGTTCTTC. Its translation: CASSQGGLGTNEQFF.

This chain links TRBV23-1 with TRBJ1-5; D may be TRBD1 (6 bases). Being an ORF, TRBV23-1 has a function that is uncertain. The length of the CDR3 is 15 residues. The V gene lost 7 bases and the J gene lost 6 bases, with 19 bases spanning the gap. The CDR3 loop reads CASTIRGGGVQPQHF. The CDR3 coding sequence is TGCGCCAGCACCATACGAGGGGGGGGCGTTCAGCCCCAGCATTTT.

This chain connects TRBV6-2 or TRBV6-3 to TRBJ1-1, with D possibly being TRBD1 (6 bases). The CDR3 covers 15 residues. Per germline, CDR1 MNHEY and CDR2 SVGEGT. Trimming removed 6 bases from V and 8 bases from J, with 22 bases in between. The chain's CDR3 is CASSLPILTGKEAFF. Here the CDR3 DNA reads TGTGCCAGCAGCCTCCCCATCCTCACAGGGAAAGAAGCTTTCTTT.

The chain recombines TRBV18 with TRBJ2-6; D is unresolved. This CDR3 comprises 19 residues. With 7 bases removed from V and 0 bases from J, the gap between germline ends came to 22 bases. Germline V CDR1 and CDR2: KGHSH, LQKENI. The CDR3 bases are TGTGCCAGCTTCACACCAGATCCCTTTAGGGCCTCTGGGGCCAACGTCCTGACTTTC. This encodes CASFTPDPFRASGANVLTF.

This chain uses TRBV12-3 or TRBV12-4 with TRBJ2-3, with D maybe TRBD1 (5 bases). The V gene lost 1 base and the J gene lost 1 base, with 15 bases spanning the gap. The CDR3 extends over 17 amino acids. The CDR3 loop reads CASSLDGVGPGTDTQYF. The DNA for the CDR3 is TGTGCCAGCAGTTTAGATGGGGTGGGGCCGGGCACAGATACGCAGTATTTT.

This rearrangement joins TRBV30 to TRBJ1-5; tentative D call: TRBD1 (6 bases). Germline CDR1 GTSNPN, CDR2 SVGIG (reference sequence). The CDR3 runs 15 residues. The V end was cut by 4 bases, the J end by 3 bases, with 16 bases between. CDR3 coding DNA: TGTGCCTGGACCCCCAGGGGCAGAAACAATCAGCCCCAGCATTTT. Translation: CAWTPRGRNNQPQHF.

As for this clonotype: Germline and junction disagree at one end, which may indicate a read error. The chain joins TRBV7-7 to TRBJ2-1, with 12 bases lining up with TRBD2. CDR1 and CDR2 (germline): SSHAT, FNYEAQ (reference sequence). The CDR3 is made up of 18 amino acids. CDR3 DNA: TGTGCTAGCAGCTTAAGGCTAGCGGGGGGGCGGTTCCCGGATGAGCAGTTCTTC. Translating gives CASSLRLAGGRFPDEQFF.

J is TRBJ1-2 and V is TRBV2, with TRBD1 matching over 7 bases. The germline V gene encodes CDR1 SNHLY and CDR2 FYNNEI. The V segment lost 10 bases and the J segment 6 bases; nucleotides outside the gene matches: 14. This CDR3 comprises 14 residues. For the CDR3, the DNA is TGTGCCATCTTCCTAGGACAGGACCGGAATGGCTACACCTTC. It yields the protein CAIFLGQDRNGYTF.

This rearrangement joins TRBV24-1 to TRBJ2-1, with D possibly being TRBD2 (6 bases). V lost 3 bases, J lost 6 bases, and 17 bases lay in between. The CDR3 has 16 amino acids. CDR1 KGHDR and CDR2 SFDVKD come from the germline V gene. CDR3 in DNA: TGTGCCACCAGTGATATGGCAGGGACTTTGATCAATGAGCAGTTCTTC. It codes for CATSDMAGTLINEQFF.

The chain is built from TRBV2 and TRBJ2-3, with 7 nucleotides matching TRBD1. The V and J ends lost 4 bases and 1 base, in that order; junction bases with no gene match: 11. This CDR3 has 17 residues. Per germline, CDR1 SNHLY and CDR2 FYNNEI. CDR3 sequence: CASSGNLDRPGTDTQYF. CDR3 bases: TGTGCCAGCAGTGGGAACTTGGACAGGCCAGGCACAGATACGCAGTATTTT.

The gene calls are TRBV27 and TRBJ2-5; D possibly corresponds to TRBD2 (5 bases). Trimming left V 8 bases short and J 1 base short, with 11 bases between. Germline values: CDR1 MNHEY, CDR2 SMNVEV (reference sequence). This CDR3 spans 13 amino acids. CDR3: CASGYGVQETQYF. Here the CDR3 DNA reads TGTGCCAGCGGCTACGGGGTCCAAGAGACCCAGTACTTC.